Below, 20 T cell receptor beta chains from the same sample are listed, as sequenced in a study of T cells in Graves' hyperthyroidism and ophthalmopathy. From RNA transcripts, TCR beta CDR3 regions were amplified. The HTBI primer set drove a first-round RT-PCR of the TCR CDR3. TCRdb redid the calling of the multiplex PCR reads with MiXCR, one entry per CDR3 protein. This table holds around 620,000 distinct CDR3 sequences, around 15% found once. Sequences were obtained from blood. Receptors originate from a woman in her 30s with Graves' hyperthyroidism.

As to this clonotype: A much larger clone differs by one base, so this may be a read error. The CDR3 sequence is CASMSDVNTEAFF. For the CDR3, the DNA is TGTGCCAGCATGTCGGACGTAAACACTGAAGCTTTCTTT. This sequence joins TRBV2 and TRBJ1-1, with D unclear. V lost 7 bases and J lost 2, with 11 bases in between. Germline CDR1 reads SNHLY; CDR2 reads FYNNEI. CDR3 size: 13 residues.

With regard to this clonotype: It may be a read error: a sequence one base away is much more abundant. The gene calls are TRBV11-3 and TRBJ2-2; D is uncertain. Per the germline V gene, CDR1 is SGHNT and CDR2 is YENEEA. CDR3 size: 15 residues. V lost 6 bases and J 3 bases, leaving 14 bases between the germline ends. The CDR3 sequence is CASSPRIGYTGELFF. CDR3 coding DNA: TGTGCCAGCAGTCCCAGAATAGGGTACACCGGGGAGCTGTTTTTT.

The chain has TRBV18 and TRBJ2-1, with 7 bases aligning to TRBD2. This CDR3 has 17 residues. V lost 2 bases to trimming and J lost 3 bases; unmatched junction nucleotides: 10. The germline V gene encodes CDR1 KGHSH and CDR2 LQKENI. In nucleotides, the CDR3 is TGTGCCAGCTCACCAACGTCGTTGCGGGACTACTACAATGAGCAGTTCTTC. As protein: CASSPTSLRDYYNEQFF.

This clonotype has at least ten counts. This chain connects TRBV5-1 to TRBJ1-1, with TRBD1 identical over 9 bases. The V gene end was trimmed by 2 bases and the J gene end by 1 base; junction bases not matched to a gene: 3. The CDR3 spans 15 residues. Germline lookup yields CDR1 SGHRS and CDR2 YFSETQ. The CDR3 sequence is CASSLGTGKNTEAFF. The CDR3 nucleotides are TGCGCCAGCAGCTTAGGGACAGGGAAGAACACTGAAGCTTTCTTT.

This clonotype was counted many times. This chain links TRBV15 with TRBJ2-7; possibly TRBD1 for D (5 bases). CDR1 is LNHNV and CDR2 is YYDKDF in the germline V gene (reference sequence). The ends were cut back, 3 bases at V and 0 bases at J, with 12 bases in the middle. The CDR3 length is 15 residues. The CDR3 reads CATSRDGRDSYEQYF. CDR3 DNA sequence: TGTGCCACCAGCAGGGATGGCAGGGACTCCTACGAGCAGTACTTC.

This clonotype was detected many times. One junction end does not reproduce the germline sequence, and a read error may be involved. The V gene is TRBV20-1, the J gene TRBJ1-1; no clear D. Germline CDR1 and CDR2: DFQATT and SNEGSKA (reference sequence). The CDR3 contains 12 residues. The DNA of the CDR3 is TGCAGTGCGAGAGCCCCGAACACTGAAGCTTTCTTT. Its translation: CSARAPNTEAFF.

This clonotype was seen repeatedly, ten times or more. The V call is TRBV11-3, the J call TRBJ2-1; a possible D gene is TRBD1 (6 bases). Germline V gene data show CDR1 as SGHNT and CDR2 as YENEEA. The CDR3 length is 15 residues. V was shortened by 8 bases and J by 2 bases, with 16 bases between the two germline ends. CDR3 coding DNA: TGTGCCAGCGGGGAAGGGGGTTTCACCTACAATGAGCAGTTCTTC. Translated, it gives CASGEGGFTYNEQFF.

This clonotype has ten or more counts. The genes are TRBV12-3 or TRBV12-4 and TRBJ2-1; maybe TRBD2 (5 bases). Trimming stripped 3 bases from V and 9 bases from J, with 9 bases between. This CDR3 spans 12 amino acids. CDR3 sequence: CASSFPGSEQFF. For the CDR3, the DNA is TGTGCCAGCAGTTTCCCGGGAAGTGAGCAGTTCTTC.

This clonotype was observed at least ten times. The chain is built from TRBV2 and TRBJ2-2; D perhaps matches TRBD2 (5 bases). The ends were cut back, 7 bases at V and 2 bases at J, with 11 bases in the middle. The CDR3 consists of 14 residues. CDR1 is SNHLY and CDR2 is FYNNEI in the germline V gene. CDR3 residues: CASKRGINTGELFF. CDR3 sequence (DNA): TGTGCCAGCAAAAGAGGGATCAACACCGGGGAGCTGTTTTTT.

In its sample, this clonotype was seen many times. The rearrangement joins TRBV12-3 or TRBV12-4 to TRBJ2-5; 8 bases are a match to TRBD2. The length of the CDR3 is 13 residues. J was trimmed by 3 bases and V by 7 bases; bases with no gene match: 4. CDR3 protein: CASTEAGEETQYF. The CDR3 DNA is TGTGCCAGCACCGAAGCGGGAGAAGAGACCCAGTACTTC.

The chain joins TRBV30 to TRBJ2-3, with 13 bases matching TRBD2. Germline trimming cut 1 base from V and 5 bases from J; bases unmatched to any gene: 12. The CDR3 is 18 amino acids. Germline lookup yields CDR1 GTSNPN and CDR2 SVGIG (reference sequence). In nucleotides, the CDR3 is TGTGCCTGGAGTGCTCTACTAGCGGGAGGGCCGTCGATAGATACGCAGTATTTT. Residues: CAWSALLAGGPSIDTQYF. Together with reference TRBV30 and TRBJ2-3, the CDR3 gives the full variable domain: SQTIHQWPATLVQPVGSPLSLECTVEGTSNPNLYWYRQAAGRGLQLLFYSVGIGQISSEVPQNLSASRPQDRQFILSSKKLLLSDSGFYLCAWSALLAGGPSIDTQYFGPGTRLTVL.

CDR3 protein: CASSFTGTSGYEQYF. The DNA for the CDR3 is TGTGCCAGCAGCTTTACCGGGACTAGCGGCTACGAGCAGTACTTC. This chain uses TRBV13 with TRBJ2-7; TRBD2 matches at 11 bases. Germline V lookup: CDR1 PRHDT, CDR2 FYEKMQ (reference sequence). This CDR3 has 15 amino acids. After removal of 3 bases from V and 3 bases from J, the junction contained 4 bases not matched to a gene.

This clonotype appeared a few times. This rearrangement joins TRBV27 to TRBJ2-4; D is perhaps TRBD1 (6 bases). V was shortened by 4 bases and J by 6 bases, with 16 bases between the two germline ends. Germline CDR1 is MNHEY and CDR2 is SMNVEV (reference sequence). CDR3 length equals 15 residues. CDR3 sequence reads: CASSSIQGRGNIQYF. The CDR3 nucleotides are TGTGCCAGCAGTTCGATACAGGGTAGAGGAAACATTCAGTACTTC.

As regards this clonotype: A much more abundant neighbour one base away suggests this may be a read error. This chain links TRBV20-1 with TRBJ2-3; 7 bases agree with TRBD1. This CDR3 is 15 amino acids long. From germline, CDR1 is DFQATT and CDR2 SNEGSKA (reference sequence). The CDR3 here is CSARRQGSSTDTQCF. In DNA form, the CDR3 reads TGCAGTGCTAGAAGACAGGGCTCTAGCACAGATACGCAGTGTTTT.

There are many counts of this clonotype. CDR3 region: CASSSQTGASREQYF. In DNA form, the CDR3 reads TGTGCCAGCAGCTCCCAGACAGGGGCTTCGCGTGAGCAGTACTTC. The chain has TRBV13 and TRBJ2-7, with 8 nucleotides matching TRBD1. CDR1 PRHDT and CDR2 FYEKMQ come from the germline V gene (reference sequence). V was pared by 4 bases and J by 7 bases, with 12 bases of the junction left unmatched. This CDR3 region has 15 residues.

This clonotype was detected ten times or more. V is TRBV7-9 and J is TRBJ2-7; D perhaps matches TRBD2 (5 bases). Trimming left V 3 bases short and J 6 bases short, with 9 bases between. The CDR3 extends over 12 amino acids. Germline V gives CDR1 SEHNR, CDR2 FQNEAQ (reference sequence). As DNA, the CDR3 is TGTGCCAGCAGCTTTGGCGGGCCCGAGCAGTACTTC. It codes for CASSFGGPEQYF.

CDR3: CASSLTRLAGFQETQYF. CDR3 DNA sequence: TGTGCCAGCAGCTTAACCCGACTAGCAGGATTCCAAGAGACCCAGTACTTC. The rearrangement links TRBV7-2 to TRBJ2-5; 7 bases map to TRBD2. This CDR3 comprises 17 residues. CDR1 and CDR2 from the germline V gene are SGHTA and FQGNSA. J gave up 1 base and V 2 bases, and 10 bases lay outside the gene matches.

The V and J genes are TRBV3-1 and TRBJ1-6; D unclear. Trimming removed 0 bases from V and 6 bases from J, with 9 bases in between. The CDR3 spans 15 residues. The germline V gene encodes CDR1 LGHDT and CDR2 YNNKEL (reference sequence). The CDR3 here is CASSQEGFGNSPLHF. The CDR3 DNA is TGTGCCAGCAGCCAAGAGGGGTTTGGTAATTCACCCCTCCACTTT.

The chain carries TRBV10-3 and TRBJ1-2, with D possibly matching TRBD1 (5 bases). V was pared by 6 bases and J by 0 bases, with 17 bases between. This CDR3 contains 16 residues. Germline V lookup: CDR1 ENHRY, CDR2 SYGVKD. The DNA for the CDR3 is TGTGCCATCAGGGGCTACGTCCAGGGAGCTAACTATGGCTACACCTTC. Protein product: CAIRGYVQGANYGYTF.

This clonotype was found many times. With a much larger clone just one base away, this may be a read error. V is TRBV27 and J is TRBJ2-7; TRBD2 aligns across 11 bases. Unmatched junction bases numbered 5, after V lost 8 bases and J lost 2 bases. The V gene's germline CDR1 is MNHEY and CDR2 SMNVEV (reference sequence). The CDR3 extends over 14 amino acids. The CDR3, as DNA: TGTGCCAGCGGCCCGGGACTAGCGGCCTACGAGCAGTACTTC. Translation: CASGPGLAAYEQYF.